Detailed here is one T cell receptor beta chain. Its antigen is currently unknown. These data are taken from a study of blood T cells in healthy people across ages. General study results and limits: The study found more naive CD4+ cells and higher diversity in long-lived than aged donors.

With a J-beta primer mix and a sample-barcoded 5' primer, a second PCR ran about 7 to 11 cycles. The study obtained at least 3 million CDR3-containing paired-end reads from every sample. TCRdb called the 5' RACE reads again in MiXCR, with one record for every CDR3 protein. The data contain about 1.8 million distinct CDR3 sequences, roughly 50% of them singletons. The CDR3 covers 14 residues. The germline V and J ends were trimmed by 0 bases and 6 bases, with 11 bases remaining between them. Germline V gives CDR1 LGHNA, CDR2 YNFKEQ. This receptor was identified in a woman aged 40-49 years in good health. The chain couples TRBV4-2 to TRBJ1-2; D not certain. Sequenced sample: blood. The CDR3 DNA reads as TGTGCCAGCAGCCAAGATGCCGGGAACGATGGCTACACCTTC. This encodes CASSQDAGNDGYTF.